A selection of T cell receptor beta chains follows, all from one sample in a study of T cells in Graves' hyperthyroidism and ophthalmopathy. TCRdb re-called the multiplex PCR reads with MiXCR, one entry per CDR3 protein. The sample includes under 300,000 distinct CDR3 sequences, about 20% of them seen just once. Sequences were obtained from blood. The receptor source for this set is a young man with Graves' ophthalmopathy. Each CDR3 is given with its conserved first and last residue. A D gene is named only where the DNA matches it firmly. Clone size appears in some rows only: once, few, many, or a class for an expanded clone.

CASSAPFRQEYQETQYF,TGTGCCAGCAGTGCACCCTTTCGACAGGAGTACCAAGAGACCCAGTACTTC,TRBV28,TRBJ2-5,.,many
CAWSGGPRDTYEQYF,TGTGCCTGGAGCGGAGGCCCGAGGGACACCTACGAGCAGTACTTC,TRBV30,TRBJ2-7,.,few
CASSPRGQGSSGELFF,TGCGCCAGCAGCCCCCGGGGACAGGGGAGTTCCGGGGAGCTGTTTTTT,TRBV5-1,TRBJ2-2,TRBD1,.
CASSQDQSLAGDTQYF,TGTGCCAGCAGCCAAGATCAAAGTCTAGCGGGAGATACGCAGTATTTT,TRBV14,TRBJ2-3,TRBD2,.
CASSVDRNSPLHF,TGTGCCAGCAGCGTAGACCGGAATTCACCCCTCCACTTT,TRBV9,TRBJ1-6,.,few
CASSLGLAGGDGQYF,TGTGCCAGCAGCTTAGGGTTAGCGGGAGGTGACGGGCAGTACTTC,TRBV7-8,TRBJ2-7,TRBD2,many
CAWSTGFMGNQPQHF,TGTGCCTGGAGTACAGGGTTTATGGGCAATCAGCCCCAGCATTTT,TRBV30,TRBJ1-5,.,many
CSANPTGTNTGELFF,TGCAGTGCAAACCCTACCGGCACGAACACCGGGGAGCTGTTTTTT,TRBV20-1,TRBJ2-2,.,.
CASITHRGVMVGYTF,TGTGCCAGCATTACCCACAGGGGCGTTATGGTTGGCTACACCTTC,TRBV28,TRBJ1-2,TRBD1,few
CASSLAQGANVLTF,TGCGCCAGCAGCTTGGCGCAGGGGGCCAACGTCCTGACTTTC,TRBV5-1,TRBJ2-6,.,.
CASSGTAYSNQPQHF,TGTGCCAGCAGTGGGACAGCTTATAGCAATCAGCCCCAGCATTTT,TRBV2,TRBJ1-5,.,.
CATSGSPGTGSNTEAFF,TGTGCCACCAGTGGGTCCCCCGGGACAGGGTCGAACACTGAAGCTTTCTTT,TRBV11-1,TRBJ1-1,TRBD1,.
CSVVRSFGYVGTGYNEQFF,TGCAGCGTTGTTAGAAGTTTTGGGTATGTAGGAACGGGTTACAATGAGCAGTTCTTC,TRBV29-1,TRBJ2-1,.,.
CASSETGNLRWTEAFF,TGTGCCAGCAGTGAAACAGGGAACCTCAGGTGGACTGAAGCTTTCTTT,TRBV6-1,TRBJ1-1,.,.
CASSLGDSQETQYF,TGTGCTAGCAGCTTAGGGGACTCCCAAGAGACCCAGTACTTC,TRBV7-7,TRBJ2-5,.,.
CASSSSPGLADTGELFF,TGTGCCAGCAGTAGCTCCCCGGGACTAGCGGACACCGGGGAGCTGTTTTTT,TRBV12-3/TRBV12-4,TRBJ2-2,TRBD2,.
CASSLLSITDTQYF,TGTGCCAGCAGCTTACTCAGTATCACAGATACGCAGTATTTT,TRBV7-8,TRBJ2-3,.,.
CASNLAGAYNEQFF,TGCGCCAGTAATCTAGCGGGAGCCTACAATGAGCAGTTCTTC,TRBV5-1,TRBJ2-1,TRBD2,few
CASSDTGSETQYF,TGTGCCAGCAGCGATACAGGATCGGAGACCCAGTACTTC,TRBV28,TRBJ2-5,.,few
CASGSGQGAYEQYF,TGTGCTAGTGGTTCCGGACAGGGGGCCTACGAGCAGTACTTC,TRBV12-5,TRBJ2-7,TRBD1,many
CASRFGGTPRNQPQHF,TGTGCCAGCAGGTTTGGGGGGACACCGAGAAATCAGCCCCAGCATTTT,TRBV28,TRBJ1-5,.,.
CASSIQVNYGYTF,TGTGCCAGCAGTATACAGGTTAACTATGGCTACACCTTC,TRBV12-3/TRBV12-4,TRBJ1-2,.,many
CSAIPKYEKETQYF,TGCAGTGCTATACCCAAGTATGAGAAAGAGACCCAGTACTTC,TRBV20-1,TRBJ2-5,.,.
CASSSTGASEAFF,TGTGCCAGCAGCAGTACAGGGGCTAGTGAAGCTTTCTTT,TRBV3-1,TRBJ1-1,TRBD1,many
CASSSAGLASYNEQFF,TGTGCCAGCAGCTCGGCGGGACTAGCGTCTTACAATGAGCAGTTCTTC,TRBV5-4,TRBJ2-1,TRBD2,.
CASSHAGNEQFF,TGTGCCAGCAGCCACGCCGGTAATGAGCAGTTCTTC,TRBV3-1,TRBJ2-1,.,many
CASSLRVGGQSEAFF,TGTGCCAGCAGCTTGAGAGTGGGGGGGCAGTCTGAAGCTTTCTTT,TRBV5-5,TRBJ1-1,.,few
CASSLRWQGDNVLTF,TGTGCCAGCAGTTTACGGTGGCAGGGAGACAACGTCCTGACTTTC,TRBV27,TRBJ2-6,.,.
CASRKLAGSTDTRYF,TGTGCCAGCAGGAAACTAGCGGGGAGCACAGATACGCGGTATTTT,TRBV6-1,TRBJ2-3,TRBD2,.
CATSRYDRANQPQHF,TGTGCCACCAGCAGATACGACAGGGCCAATCAGCCCCAGCATTTT,TRBV15,TRBJ1-5,TRBD1,.
CASSLARTGVETQYF,TGTGCCAGCAGCTTAGCTAGGACAGGGGTAGAGACCCAGTACTTC,TRBV7-8,TRBJ2-5,TRBD1,many
CASSSLLRTGEQFF,TGTGCCAGCAGCTCTCTCTTAAGAACAGGTGAGCAGTTCTTC,TRBV7-2,TRBJ2-1,.,few
CASSLDSYGDNYGYTF,TGTGCCAGCAGCCTCGACAGCTACGGGGATAACTATGGCTACACCTTC,TRBV5-5,TRBJ1-2,.,.
CASSGPVGSSYEQYF,TGTGCCAGCAGTGGACCGGTGGGGAGCTCCTACGAGCAGTACTTC,TRBV28,TRBJ2-7,.,many
CAWSVADTEAFF,TGTGCCTGGAGTGTGGCAGACACTGAAGCTTTCTTT,TRBV30,TRBJ1-1,.,many
CASSLGPTGSRETQYF,TGTGCCAGCAGCTTAGGCCCGACAGGCTCGAGGGAGACCCAGTACTTC,TRBV7-8,TRBJ2-5,.,few
CASSLVVGSGTETQYF,TGTGCCAGCAGCTTAGTGGTGGGATCGGGGACAGAGACCCAGTACTTC,TRBV7-2,TRBJ2-5,.,.
CASSPPSSNTGELFF,TGTGCCAGCAGTCCCCCCTCCTCGAACACCGGGGAGCTGTTTTTT,TRBV28,TRBJ2-2,.,.
CATSDSRQGPNQPQHF,TGTGCCACCAGTGATTCCCGACAGGGTCCCAATCAGCCCCAGCATTTT,TRBV24-1,TRBJ1-5,TRBD1,.
CASSVGSRADEQFF,TGTGCCAGCAGCGTAGGCTCTCGAGCGGATGAGCAGTTCTTC,TRBV9,TRBJ2-1,.,few
CATSDPTGGGNQPQHF,TGTGCCACCAGTGACCCAACAGGGGGAGGCAATCAGCCCCAGCATTTT,TRBV24-1,TRBJ1-5,TRBD1,.
CASSLRKGRNSPLHF,TGTGCCAGCAGTTTAAGGAAGGGGCGAAATTCACCCCTCCACTTT,TRBV28,TRBJ1-6,.,many
CASSFQRGSYNEQFF,TGTGCCAGCAGTTTCCAGCGGGGCTCCTACAATGAGCAGTTCTTC,TRBV6-2/TRBV6-3,TRBJ2-1,TRBD2,.
CASSRTSGFYEQYF,TGTGCCAGCAGCCGGACTAGCGGCTTCTACGAGCAGTACTTC,TRBV14,TRBJ2-7,TRBD2,few
CASSSQLRETQYF,TGTGCCAGCAGCTCCCAACTGAGAGAGACCCAGTACTTC,TRBV11-2,TRBJ2-5,.,many
CASSQVGRREWSDTQYF,TGTGCCAGCAGCCAAGTGGGTCGGCGGGAGTGGTCAGATACGCAGTATTTT,TRBV14,TRBJ2-3,TRBD2,.
CASSHSQDGYTF,TGTGCCAGCAGCCACTCACAGGATGGCTACACCTTC,TRBV11-2,TRBJ1-2,.,.
CASSFKTGKEQYF,TGTGCCAGCAGTTTCAAGACAGGGAAAGAGCAGTACTTC,TRBV27,TRBJ2-7,TRBD1,few
CASKGQGSRDTQYF,TGTGCCAGCAAGGGACAGGGTTCACGAGATACGCAGTATTTT,TRBV27,TRBJ2-3,TRBD1,many
CAISESSGTGTGNEQFF,TGTGCCATCAGTGAGTCGAGCGGGACAGGTACTGGGAATGAGCAGTTCTTC,TRBV10-3,TRBJ2-1,.,.
CVCGTSVYEQYF,TGTGTCTGCGGGACTAGCGTCTACGAGCAGTACTTC,TRBV27,TRBJ2-7,TRBD2,.
CASSPPAGVYTIYF,TGTGCCAGTAGCCCCCCGGCCGGGGTATACACCATATATTTT,TRBV19,TRBJ1-3,.,few
CASGTSDSGANVLTF,TGTGCCAGCGGGACATCCGACTCTGGGGCCAACGTCCTGACTTTC,TRBV6-1,TRBJ2-6,.,many
CSAALHGQGTNYGYTF,TGCAGTGCTGCTCTCCACGGACAGGGGACAAACTATGGCTACACCTTC,TRBV20-1,TRBJ1-2,TRBD1,few
CASIREGPLEGHEQFF,TGTGCCAGCATCAGGGAGGGCCCACTAGAAGGCCATGAGCAGTTCTTC,TRBV2,TRBJ2-1,TRBD2,.